Listed here are 8 T cell receptor beta chains from one sample, sequenced in a study of glioma-infiltrating T cells. Amplification of TCR alpha and beta CDR3 regions from RNA used iRepertoire nested multiplex PCR. In TCRdb, the multiplex PCR reads were re-called with MiXCR into one record per CDR3 protein. The sample includes around 140,000 distinct CDR3 sequences, 39% seen only once; the top ten take roughly a fifth. The sample comprised glioma tissue, nonneoplastic brain tissue, or PBMCs (not recorded which). The receptors stem from a human donor with low-grade glioma or glioblastoma, undergoing nonglioma brain surgery, or in good health (not recorded which).

This clonotype was counted between two and nine times. The genes are TRBV25-1 and TRBJ2-5, with TRBD1 matching over 10 bases. The CDR3 spans 15 residues. V shed 1 base, J shed 4 bases, and the junction held 3 bases outside the gene matches. Germline CDR1 and CDR2: MGHDK and SYGVNS. CDR3 nucleotides: TGTGCCAGCAGTGAATTAGGACAGGGGGGAGAGACCCAGTACTTC. Translation: CASSELGQGGETQYF.

The rearrangement joins TRBV20-1 to TRBJ2-1; 9 nucleotides line up with TRBD1. There are 15 residues in the CDR3. Trimming removed 6 bases from V and 9 bases from J; junction bases left unmatched: 15. Germline CDR1 is DFQATT and CDR2 is SNEGSKA (reference sequence). Written as DNA, the CDR3 is TGCAGTGCGTGGGGATTACAGGGGGCTTGGGGTGAGCAGTTCTTC. It translates to CSAWGLQGAWGEQFF.

The chain recombines TRBV19 with TRBJ1-5; D unresolved. The CDR3 has 14 residues. V was cut by 3 bases and J by 0 bases, with 6 bases left in between. CDR1 and CDR2 from the germline V gene are LNHDA and SQIVND (reference sequence). CDR3 nucleotides: TGTGCCAGTAGTATCGCGGGTAGCAATCAGCCCCAGCATTTT. Protein product: CASSIAGSNQPQHF.

This clonotype was observed a few times. The chain links TRBV15 to TRBJ2-1; possible D gene TRBD1, 5 bases. Germline CDR1 is LNHNV and CDR2 is YYDKDF (reference sequence). This CDR3 has 12 residues. V gave up 4 bases and J gave up 4 bases, with 5 bases separating them. CDR3 in DNA: TGTGCCACCAGCACAGGGTACAATGAGCAGTTCTTC. It codes for CATSTGYNEQFF.

The chain employs TRBV6-6 and TRBJ2-7; D not resolved. The length of the CDR3 is 16 residues. CDR1 is MNHNY, CDR2 SVGAGI, per germline (reference sequence). Between the trimmed V and J ends, which lost 0 bases and 0 bases, there was a span of 12 bases. The CDR3 spells CASSYSGASNSYEQYF. The CDR3 nucleotides read TGTGCCAGCAGTTACTCAGGTGCCAGCAACTCCTACGAGCAGTACTTC.

This clonotype was observed a few times. The rearrangement uses TRBV20-1 and TRBJ1-5; 9 nucleotides agree with TRBD1. V trimming: 6 bases; J trimming: 7 bases; junction bases outside the gene matches: 13. The length of the CDR3 is 15 residues. Germline assignment: CDR1 DFQATT and CDR2 SNEGSKA (reference sequence). CDR3 in amino acids: CSALPGQGSGQPQHF. As DNA, the CDR3 is TGCAGTGCCCTCCCGGGACAGGGAAGTGGACAGCCCCAGCATTTT.

The chain carries TRBV9 and TRBJ1-2; D gene uncertain. Per germline, CDR1 SGDLS and CDR2 YYNGEE. The CDR3 contains 14 residues. Trimming pared 5 bases from V and 2 bases from J, leaving 13 bases between. CDR3 loop: CASSHRTANYGYTF. The CDR3 nucleotides are TGTGCCAGCAGTCATAGAACCGCCAACTATGGCTACACCTTC.

The gene calls are TRBV28 and TRBJ1-2; 7 bases line up with TRBD1. The germline CDR1 and CDR2 sequences are MDHEN and SYDVKM. V dropped 6 bases and J dropped 0; count of bases not matched to a gene: 10. CDR3 length equals 16 residues. The CDR3 DNA reads TGTGCCAGCAGGGGGGGGACAGCAGGGACTAACTATGGCTACACCTTC. Translated, it gives CASRGGTAGTNYGYTF.